The 19 T cell receptor beta chains reported below all come from one sample, sequenced in a study of T cells in Graves' hyperthyroidism and ophthalmopathy. RNA transcripts yielded amplified TCR beta CDR3 regions. HTBI primers were employed in a first-round RT-PCR of the TCR CDR3. A single record per CDR3 protein comes from TCRdb applying MiXCR to the multiplex PCR reads. The data show hundreds of thousands of distinct CDR3 sequences, around 15% seen once. What was sequenced was blood. The receptor source for this set is a woman aged 30 to 39 with Graves' hyperthyroidism.

Note on this clonotype: A clone one base away is much larger, so this may be a read error. This chain uses TRBV6-5 with TRBJ2-3; the D is unclear. The CDR3 is 19 residues long. V lost 2 bases and J 2 bases, leaving 23 bases between the germline ends. CDR1 and CDR2 (germline): MNHEY, SVGAGI. CDR3 nucleotide sequence: TGTGCCAGCAGTTACGCCTCTGGGATGGCGCGATATTACACAGATACGCAGTATTTT. As protein: CASSYASGMARYYTDTQYF.

This clonotype was detected many times. The V and J genes are TRBV6-6 and TRBJ2-7; D is undetermined. V lost 2 bases, J lost 2 bases, and 7 bases lay in between. Germline V gene lookup returns CDR1 MNHNY and CDR2 SVGAGI (reference sequence). This CDR3 has 13 residues. DNA of the CDR3: TGTGCCAGCAGTTACGACGCTACCTACGAGCAGTACTTC. Protein sequence: CASSYDATYEQYF.

The chain employs TRBV7-6 and TRBJ2-2, with 11 bases lining up with TRBD2. The CDR3 contains 15 residues. From germline, CDR1 is SGHVS and CDR2 FNYEAQ. Trimming took 3 bases from V and 8 from J; bases not matched to a gene: 5. CDR3 residues: CASSLTSGVGGELFF. CDR3 nucleotide sequence: TGTGCCAGCAGCTTGACTAGCGGGGTCGGGGGGGAGCTGTTTTTT. Full variable domain (outside the CDR3, taken from reference TRBV7-6 and TRBJ2-2): GAGVSQSPRYKVTKRGQDVALRCDPISGHVSLYWYRQALGQGPEFLTYFNYEAQQDKSGLPNDRFSAERPEGSISTLTIQRTEQRDSAMYRCASSLTSGVGGELFFGEGSRLTVL.

This clonotype was counted between two and nine times. The chain couples TRBV7-8 to TRBJ2-7, with D tentatively TRBD2 (5 bases). Germline V gives CDR1 SGHVS, CDR2 FQNEAQ. This CDR3 region has 14 residues. V was pared by 2 bases and J by 9 bases, with 17 bases between. The CDR3 is CASSLRRSAEGQYF. The CDR3 DNA follows: TGTGCCAGCAGCTTAAGGAGGTCGGCCGAGGGGCAGTACTTC.

This clonotype was observed a handful of times. The chain joins TRBV20-1 to TRBJ2-7; a weak D match, TRBD2 (7 bases). Trimming cost V 0 bases and J 2 bases, with 14 bases left between them. Germline-derived CDR1 and CDR2 are DFQATT and SNEGSKA (reference sequence). This CDR3 region has 15 residues. The CDR3 protein is CSARDERGRAYEQYF. The CDR3 region has the DNA TGCAGTGCTAGAGATGAGAGGGGGAGGGCCTACGAGCAGTACTTC.

In its sample, this clonotype was seen many times. The rearrangement joins TRBV3-1 to TRBJ2-2, with D possibly matching TRBD2 (6 bases). The CDR3 is 14 amino acids. V lost 4 bases and J lost 4, with 10 bases in between. Germline V gene data show CDR1 as LGHDT and CDR2 as YNNKEL (reference sequence). The DNA for the CDR3 is TGTGCCAGCAGCCCGGGACTCTTCACCGGGGAGCTGTTTTTT. It is translated as CASSPGLFTGELFF. Together with reference TRBV3-1 and TRBJ2-2, the CDR3 gives the full variable domain: DTAVSQTPKYLVTQMGNDKSIKCEQNLGHDTMYWYKQDSKKFLKIMFSYNNKELIINETVPNRFSPKSPDKAHLNLHINSLELGDSAVYFCASSPGLFTGELFFGEGSRLTVL.

This clonotype was observed many times. V usage is TRBV11-2 and J usage is TRBJ2-1; D possibly uses TRBD1 or TRBD2 (8 bases each). Germline V lookup: CDR1 SGHAT, CDR2 FQNNGV. The CDR3 runs to 16 residues. The V end lost 2 bases, the J end lost 7 bases, and 18 bases lay between the germline ends. The CDR3 nucleotides read TGTGCCAGCAGCTTACGACAGGGGACTAGAGAAAATGAGCAGTTCTTC. Protein product: CASSLRQGTRENEQFF.

This clonotype has at least ten counts. V is TRBV5-6 and J is TRBJ2-3; D not certain. V lost 2 bases and J lost 2, with 9 bases in between. This CDR3 is built from 14 residues. The V gene's germline CDR1 is SGHDT and CDR2 YYEEEE. The DNA of the CDR3 is TGTGCCAGCAGCTTACGAAGGATCACAGATACGCAGTATTTT. Translated: CASSLRRITDTQYF.

A few counts support this clonotype. This chain links TRBV7-2 with TRBJ2-5, with D hard to call. This CDR3 has 13 residues. Germline lookup yields CDR1 SGHTA and CDR2 FQGNSA. V shed 1 base and J shed 4 bases, with 7 bases lying between them. The CDR3 region has the DNA TGTGCCAGCAGCTTAGTGGGTGTAGAGACCCAGTACTTC. It yields the protein CASSLVGVETQYF.

This clonotype has ten or more counts. The chain recombines TRBV6-2 or TRBV6-3 with TRBJ1-4; D remains ambiguous. The CDR3 sequence is 16 residues long. With 0 bases removed from V and 3 bases from J, the gap between germline ends came to 11 bases. The germline V gene has CDR1 MNHEY and CDR2 SVGEGT. The CDR3 DNA follows: TGTGCCAGCAGTTACTCGATTGTTGGGGCTAATGAAAAACTGTTTTTT. Translation: CASSYSIVGANEKLFF.

This clonotype was recorded many times. The V and J genes are TRBV7-2 and TRBJ2-7, with 11 nucleotides matching TRBD2. With V trimmed by 2 bases and J by 4 bases, 7 bases remained unmatched. Germline loops: CDR1 SGHTA, CDR2 FQGNSA. The CDR3 runs 16 residues. The CDR3 nucleotides are TGTGCCAGCAGCTTACGGGGACTAGCGGCAGGATACGAGCAGTACTTC. This codes for CASSLRGLAAGYEQYF.

This clonotype occurred many times. The gene calls are TRBV2 and TRBJ2-7; 13 bases are a match to TRBD2. This CDR3 has 15 residues. The V segment lost 7 bases and the J segment 3 bases; nucleotides outside the gene matches: 6. Germline CDR1 is SNHLY and CDR2 is FYNNEI. This chain's CDR3 is CASKVGTSGIYEQYF. Here the CDR3 DNA reads TGTGCCAGCAAGGTCGGGACTAGCGGGATCTACGAGCAGTACTTC.

V usage is TRBV5-1 and J usage is TRBJ2-3; D not resolved. The germline V gene encodes CDR1 SGHRS and CDR2 YFSETQ. V was clipped by 4 bases and J by 5 bases, with 17 bases between them. This CDR3 spans 15 amino acids. The DNA of the CDR3 is TGCGCCAGCAGCCCGGTTGCGTCAGGTGTAGATACGCAGTATTTT. It specifies CASSPVASGVDTQYF.

The chain has TRBV6-1 and TRBJ1-1, with a weak D call TRBD1 (6 bases). The CDR3 runs to 14 residues. Germline V gives CDR1 MNHNS, CDR2 SASEGT. Trimming shortened V by 8 bases and J by 0 bases, and 13 bases separated the two germline ends. The CDR3 is CASLRDTVNTEAFF. CDR3 nucleotides: TGTGCCAGCCTTCGGGACACGGTGAACACTGAAGCTTTCTTT.

The chain joins TRBV7-9 to TRBJ1-2; D remains ambiguous. Trimming left V 4 bases short and J 1 base short, with 13 bases between. CDR3 length: 15 amino acids. CDR1 is SEHNR, CDR2 FQNEAQ, per germline (reference sequence). CDR3 loop: CASSYGSIINYGYTF. The CDR3, as DNA: TGTGCCAGCAGCTACGGCAGCATAATTAACTATGGCTACACCTTC.

This chain connects TRBV19 to TRBJ2-1, with TRBD1 identical over 9 bases. The germline V gene has CDR1 LNHDA and CDR2 SQIVND (reference sequence). The CDR3 runs 14 residues. V gave up 7 bases and J gave up 8 bases; unmatched junction bases: 9. In nucleotides, the CDR3 is TGTGCCAGTACTCGGACAGGGGCAAGCGATGAGCAGTTCTTC. It codes for CASTRTGASDEQFF.

This clonotype has at least ten counts. The V gene is TRBV6-2 or TRBV6-3, the J gene TRBJ2-7; 11 bases are a match to TRBD1. V shed 6 bases, J shed 2 bases, and the junction held 6 bases outside the gene matches. From germline, CDR1 is MNHEY and CDR2 SVGEGT. This CDR3 contains 15 residues. The CDR3 region is CASSFGTGGTYEQYF. In nucleotides, the CDR3 is TGTGCCAGCAGCTTCGGGACAGGGGGGACCTACGAGCAGTACTTC.

This clonotype was observed a few times. The junction does not match germline at one end; this may be a read error. J is TRBJ1-5 and V is TRBV3-1; the match to TRBD1 covers 10 bases. This CDR3 is built from 14 residues. Germline values: CDR1 LGHDT, CDR2 YNNKEL (reference sequence). CDR3 sequence (DNA): TGTGCCGGCAGCCGCGGGACAGGGGATCAGCCCCAGCATTTT. This gives the protein CAGSRGTGDQPQHF.

This clonotype was seen ten or more times. The V gene is TRBV6-6, the J gene TRBJ2-5; D is perhaps TRBD2 (6 bases). V shed 0 bases and J shed 7 bases, with 9 bases lying between them. CDR1 MNHNY and CDR2 SVGAGI come from the germline V gene (reference sequence). This CDR3 is 13 amino acids long. The CDR3 DNA is TGTGCCAGCAGTTACTCGCGGGAAGGGACCCAGTACTTC. Translating gives CASSYSREGTQYF.